This TCR beta chain was observed in a study of CD8+CD57+ T cells in acquired aplastic anemia. Study-wide results and limits: A significant difference in CD8+ Simpson's diversity between patients and controls was not found.

Worth noting for this clonotype: The target antigen is unknown.

Patients selected for sequencing had displayed CD8+CD57+ cell expansion by flow cytometry. Therapy had not been given to patients before blood sampling. The template used for profiling TCR beta VDJ and CDR3 was genomic DNA. TCRdb reprocessed the reads with MiXCR, giving one entry per CDR3 protein. The sample yields fewer than 85,000 distinct CDR3 sequences, about 70% seen once. Deletions cut 0 bases from V and 8 bases from J, with 4 bases between. CDR1 is SGHKS and CDR2 is YYEKEE in the germline V gene (reference sequence). The CDR3 covers 11 residues. This receptor was identified in a human donor with aplastic anemia. The chain carries TRBV5-5 and TRBJ2-3; D is ambiguous. Sequencing was carried out using sorted CD4+, CD8+, or CD8+CD57+ T cells (not recorded which) from PBMCs. CDR3 residues: CASSLEVTQYF. CDR3 sequence (DNA): TGTGCCAGCAGCTTGGAGGTTACGCAGTATTTT.